A selection of T cell receptor beta chains follows, all from one sample in a study of blood T cells in healthy people across ages. Using its own MiXCR run on the 5' RACE reads, TCRdb lists one record per CDR3 protein. The table lists almost 800,000 distinct CDR3 sequences, about 62% of them singletons. Source material: blood. The receptors derive from a young man in good health. The CDR3 runs from the conserved cysteine through the conserved F or W. D genes are given only for firm matches. Clone size is shown for a subset of rows, as once, few, many or a class of expanded clone.

v_call	clone_size	d_call	cdr3_length	j_call	cdr3_nt	cdr3_aa
TRBV29-1	.	.	13	TRBJ1-5	TGCAGCGTTGGTCAGGGACGGAATCAGCCCCAGCATTTT	CSVGQGRNQPQHF
TRBV28	.	.	14	TRBJ1-2	TGTGCCAGCAGTTTAGATCTCTCTAACTATGGCTACACCTTC	CASSLDLSNYGYTF
TRBV29-1	few	TRBD1	14	TRBJ2-5	TGCAGCGCCGGGACAGGGGGCCACCAAGAGACCCAGTACTTC	CSAGTGGHQETQYF
TRBV11-3	.	.	14	TRBJ2-1	TGTGCCAGCAGCTTGCGGGGTCAGAACAATGAGCAGTTCTTC	CASSLRGQNNEQFF
TRBV6-6	.	.	14	TRBJ2-5	TGTGCCAGCAGTTACTTGAGAAGCCAAGAGACCCAGTACTTC	CASSYLRSQETQYF
TRBV29-1	.	.	13	TRBJ2-7	TGCAGCGTCCTTAGTTACCTCTCCTACGAGCAGTACTTC	CSVLSYLSYEQYF
TRBV7-9	.	.	15	TRBJ2-1	TGTGCCAGCAGCCCCGGTGTGGAGGTATACAATGAGCAGTTCTTC	CASSPGVEVYNEQFF
TRBV6-2/TRBV6-3	.	.	18	TRBJ2-1	TGTGCCAGCAGTAGGACAGCCTTCAGCTCGAGCTCCTACAATGAGCAGTTCTTC	CASSRTAFSSSSYNEQFF
TRBV6-5	.	.	15	TRBJ2-7	TGTGCCAGCAGTTTGACCCGGGGGTTATACAATGAGCAGTACTTC	CASSLTRGLYNEQYF
TRBV20-1	.	.	13	TRBJ2-5	TGCAGTGCCCGGGGGGCAGGGGCCTGGGAGCAGTACTTC	CSARGAGAWEQYF
TRBV11-2	many	.	14	TRBJ2-1	TGTGCCAGCAGCTTAGGTGCCGGATACAATGAGCAGTTCTTC	CASSLGAGYNEQFF
TRBV16	.	.	14	TRBJ2-7	TGTGCCAGCAGCCCCCAGGCCAGTCCGCCCGAGCAGTACTTC	CASSPQASPPEQYF
TRBV7-2	.	.	14	TRBJ2-7	TGTGCCAGCAGCCGCGGACGGATCTCCTACGAGCAGTACTTC	CASSRGRISYEQYF
TRBV7-2	few	.	14	TRBJ1-5	TGTGCCAGCAGCTCAGCAAGGGGTGGTCAGCCCCAGCATTTT	CASSSARGGQPQHF
TRBV29-1	.	.	12	TRBJ1-1	TGCAGCGTCGGACCAATGAACACTGAAGCTTTCTTT	CSVGPMNTEAFF
TRBV7-8	.	TRBD2	14	TRBJ2-7	TGTGCCAGCAGCTGGACTAGCGGGGGCCACGAGCAGTACTTC	CASSWTSGGHEQYF
TRBV15	.	.	14	TRBJ2-7	TGTGCCACCAGCAGAGGAGGGGGGCAGTACGAGCAGTACTTC	CATSRGGGQYEQYF
TRBV20-1	few	.	14	TRBJ2-5	TGCAGTGCTAGTGCGGATTTTGCGGGCGGAGGGCAGTACTTC	CSASADFAGGGQYF
TRBV7-2	few	.	12	TRBJ2-7	TGTGCCAGCAGTTACCCGGGCTACGAGCAGTACTTC	CASSYPGYEQYF
TRBV28	.	TRBD1	13	TRBJ2-7	TGTGCCAGCAGGACAACAGGGGGAGCCGAGCAGTACTTC	CASRTTGGAEQYF
TRBV10-3	.	TRBD2	17	TRBJ2-7	TGTGCCATCAGTGAGAGAATGGTAGCGGGACCGTACAATGAGCAGTACTTC	CAISERMVAGPYNEQYF
TRBV5-1	once	TRBD2	16	TRBJ2-3	TGCGCCAGCGGGAAGACTAGCGGAGTTAGCACAGATACGCAGTATTTT	CASGKTSGVSTDTQYF
TRBV20-1	.	.	11	TRBJ2-1	TGCAGTGCTAGGACGGGTGGCCAGCAGTTCTTC	CSARTGGQQFF
TRBV6-6	few	.	13	TRBJ1-1	TGTGCCAGCAGCCCTGGGGGGTACACTGAAGCTTTCTTT	CASSPGGYTEAFF
TRBV29-1	few	.	10	TRBJ2-5	TGCGTATTGGAGCAAGAGACCCAGTACTTC	CVLEQETQYF
TRBV7-9	.	TRBD1	15	TRBJ2-1	TGTGCCAGCAGCTTAGGGGACAGGGAGGAAAATGAGCAGTTCTTC	CASSLGDREENEQFF
TRBV9	once	.	14	TRBJ1-1	TGTGCCAGCAGCGTCGGGGCAGAGATCAATGAAGCTTTCTTT	CASSVGAEINEAFF
TRBV7-6	few	TRBD1	15	TRBJ1-2	TGTGCCAGCAGCCTGGGGGACAGGGGACACTATGGCTACACCTTC	CASSLGDRGHYGYTF
TRBV12-3/TRBV12-4	.	.	12	TRBJ2-7	TGTGCCAGCAGTTTGGCCCAGTCCGCTCAGTACTTC	CASSLAQSAQYF
TRBV4-3	many	TRBD2	15	TRBJ2-3	TGCGCCAGCAGCCAAAGCGGGAGTGCCCCAGATACGCAGTATTTT	CASSQSGSAPDTQYF
TRBV6-2/TRBV6-3	.	TRBD2	15	TRBJ2-1	TGTGCCAGCAGTTACTCGGGCGGGAGGGCTTATGAGCAGTTCTTC	CASSYSGGRAYEQFF
TRBV4-2	.	TRBD2	17	TRBJ2-3	TGTGCCAGCAGCCAAGATGTTAGCGGGGGGGCCGGAGATACGCAGTATTTT	CASSQDVSGGAGDTQYF
TRBV6-1	.	.	14	TRBJ2-7	TGTGCCAGCACCCAGTCGGGGAGGTCCTACGAGCAGTACTTC	CASTQSGRSYEQYF
TRBV7-9	.	TRBD2	15	TRBJ2-5	TGTGCCAGCAGCTTAGGTGCGGGAGTTGTAGAGACCCAGTACTTC	CASSLGAGVVETQYF
TRBV6-1	.	TRBD1	13	TRBJ1-2	TGTGCCAGCAGAGGGACAGGGGAGTATGGCTACACCTTC	CASRGTGEYGYTF
TRBV20-1	.	.	14	TRBJ2-3	TGCAGTGCTAGACACGGGCCCAGCACAGATACGCAGTATTTT	CSARHGPSTDTQYF
TRBV7-9	once	TRBD2	15	TRBJ2-5	TGTGCCAGCAGTCAGACTAGCGGGATGCAAGAGACCCAGTACTTC	CASSQTSGMQETQYF
TRBV20-1	.	.	13	TRBJ2-7	TGCAGTGCCCAGGACGAGTTTACTCGCGAGCAGTACTTC	CSAQDEFTREQYF
TRBV27	.	TRBD1	13	TRBJ2-7	TGTGCCAGCAGCCGAATCGGGACAGGTCAACAGTACTTC	CASSRIGTGQQYF
TRBV12-3/TRBV12-4	.	.	13	TRBJ2-1	TGTGCCAGCATACGAGCGGGTATCAATGAGCAGTTCTTC	CASIRAGINEQFF
TRBV7-2	.	TRBD2	16	TRBJ2-1	TGTGCCAGCAGCGCAAATCGGGAGGTTACCAGCAATGAGCAGTTCTTC	CASSANREVTSNEQFF
TRBV5-4	.	.	14	TRBJ2-7	TGTGCCAGCCAGAGGGACCTACTCTTCTACGAGCAGTACTTC	CASQRDLLFYEQYF
TRBV3-1	.	TRBD2	16	TRBJ2-4	TGTGCCAGCAGCCACCACCTGGCAGAGGGAGGGAACATTCAGTACTTC	CASSHHLAEGGNIQYF
TRBV19	.	TRBD1	12	TRBJ1-2	TGTGCCAGTAGTATGGACAGGCGGGGCTACACCTTC	CASSMDRRGYTF
TRBV20-1	.	.	13	TRBJ2-7	TGCAGTGCTGTCCCCGGGCCAGCTGGCGAGCAGTACTTC	CSAVPGPAGEQYF
TRBV4-2	few	TRBD2	15	TRBJ2-3	TGTGCCAGCAGCCGACTAGCGGGGGGCCCAGATACGCAGTATTTT	CASSRLAGGPDTQYF
TRBV28	.	TRBD1	16	TRBJ2-4	TGTGCCAGCAGTGGATGGCAGGGACAGACCGGGGACATTCAGTACTTC	CASSGWQGQTGDIQYF
TRBV11-2	.	.	17	TRBJ2-6	TGTGCCAGCAGCGCGGAAATGTGGCAATCTGGGGCCAACGTCCTGACTTTC	CASSAEMWQSGANVLTF
TRBV20-1	.	.	11	TRBJ2-7	TGCAGTCCGAGGGGGGGAGACGAGCAGTACTTC	CSPRGGDEQYF
TRBV7-9	once	.	11	TRBJ1-4	TGTGCCAGCAGCTTAGCTCAAAAACTGTTTTTT	CASSLAQKLFF
TRBV11-2	once	TRBD1	16	TRBJ2-5	TGTGCCAGCAGTCAACTCCACGGCAGGGGGCAAGAGACCCAGTACTTC	CASSQLHGRGQETQYF
TRBV10-3	.	.	17	TRBJ1-2	TGTGCCATCAGTGATCCCTACCAGGGCAAGGGACACTATGGCTACACCTTC	CAISDPYQGKGHYGYTF
TRBV13	.	.	18	TRBJ2-7	TGTGCCAGCAGCTTAGGCGGACAGGGTAGCGGGAGCACCCACGAGCAGTACTTC	CASSLGGQGSGSTHEQYF
TRBV18	.	TRBD1	16	TRBJ2-1	TGTGCCAGCTCACCCCGGACAGGGGTCCATAACAATGAGCAGTTCTTC	CASSPRTGVHNNEQFF